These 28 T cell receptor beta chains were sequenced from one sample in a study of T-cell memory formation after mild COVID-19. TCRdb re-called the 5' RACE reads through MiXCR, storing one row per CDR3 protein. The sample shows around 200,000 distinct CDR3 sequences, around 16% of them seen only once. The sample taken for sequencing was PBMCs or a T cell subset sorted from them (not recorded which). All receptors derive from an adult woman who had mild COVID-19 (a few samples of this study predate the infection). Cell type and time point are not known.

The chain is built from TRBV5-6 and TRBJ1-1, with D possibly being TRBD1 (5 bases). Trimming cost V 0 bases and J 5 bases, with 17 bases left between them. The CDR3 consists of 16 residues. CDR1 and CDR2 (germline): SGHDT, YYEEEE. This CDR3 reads CASSLATRAGRTEAFF. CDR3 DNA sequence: TGTGCCAGCAGCTTGGCAACACGGGCAGGGCGAACTGAAGCTTTCTTT.

The CDR3 reads CASSDWGQPQHF. CDR3 in DNA: TGTGCCAGCAGTGATTGGGGTCAGCCCCAGCATTTT. The chain combines TRBV6-1 with TRBJ1-5; D not certain. Trimming removed 3 bases from V and 6 bases from J, with 6 bases in between. Germline CDR1 and CDR2: MNHNS and SASEGT. This CDR3 has 12 residues.

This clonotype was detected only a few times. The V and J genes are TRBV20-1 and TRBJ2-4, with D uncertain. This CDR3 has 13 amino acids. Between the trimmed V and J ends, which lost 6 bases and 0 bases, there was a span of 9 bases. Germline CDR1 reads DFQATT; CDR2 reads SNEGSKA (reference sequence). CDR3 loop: CSAREPAKNIQYF. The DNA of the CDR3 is TGCAGTGCAAGGGAACCAGCCAAAAACATTCAGTACTTC.

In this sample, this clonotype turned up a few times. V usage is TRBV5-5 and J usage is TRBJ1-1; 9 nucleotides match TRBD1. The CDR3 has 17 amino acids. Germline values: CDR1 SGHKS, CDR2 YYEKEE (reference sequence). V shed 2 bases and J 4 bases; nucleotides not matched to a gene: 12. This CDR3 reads CASSFIVDMDRGTEAFF. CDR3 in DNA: TGTGCCAGCAGCTTTATAGTCGACATGGACAGGGGCACTGAAGCTTTCTTT. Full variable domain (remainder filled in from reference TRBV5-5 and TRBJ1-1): DAGVTQSPTHLIKTRGQQVTLRCSPISGHKSVSWYQQVLGQGPQFIFQYYEKEERGRGNFPDRFSARQFPNYSSELNVNALLLGDSALYLCASSFIVDMDRGTEAFFGQGTRLTVV.

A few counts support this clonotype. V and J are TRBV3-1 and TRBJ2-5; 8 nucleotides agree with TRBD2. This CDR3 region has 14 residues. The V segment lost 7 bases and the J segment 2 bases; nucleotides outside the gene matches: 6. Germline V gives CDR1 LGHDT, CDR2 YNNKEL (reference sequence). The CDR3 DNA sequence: TGTGCCAGCACCGGGACTAGGACTCAAGAGACCCAGTACTTC. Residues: CASTGTRTQETQYF.

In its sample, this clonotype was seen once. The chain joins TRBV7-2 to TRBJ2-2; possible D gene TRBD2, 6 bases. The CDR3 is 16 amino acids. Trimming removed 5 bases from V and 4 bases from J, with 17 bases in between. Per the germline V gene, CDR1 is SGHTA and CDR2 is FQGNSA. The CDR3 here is CASSLLAQKRTGELFF. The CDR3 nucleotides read TGTGCCAGCAGCCTGCTAGCGCAAAAGCGCACCGGGGAGCTGTTTTTT.

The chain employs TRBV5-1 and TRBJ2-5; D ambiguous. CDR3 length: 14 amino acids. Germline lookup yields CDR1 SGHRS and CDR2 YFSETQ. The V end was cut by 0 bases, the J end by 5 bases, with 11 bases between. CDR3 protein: CASSLASSFETQYF. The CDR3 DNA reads TGCGCCAGCAGCTTGGCCAGTTCCTTCGAGACCCAGTACTTC.

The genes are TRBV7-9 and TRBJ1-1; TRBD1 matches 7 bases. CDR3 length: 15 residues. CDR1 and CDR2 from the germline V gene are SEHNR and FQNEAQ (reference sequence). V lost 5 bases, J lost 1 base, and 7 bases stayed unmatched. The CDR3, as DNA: TGTGCCAGCAGCCCCGGGGACAGCTCGAACACTGAAGCTTTCTTT. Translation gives CASSPGDSSNTEAFF. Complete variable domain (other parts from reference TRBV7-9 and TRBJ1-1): DTGVSQNPRHKITKRGQNVTFRCDPISEHNRLYWYRQTLGQGPEFLTYFQNEAQLEKSRLLSDRFSAERPKGSFSTLEIQRTEQGDSAMYLCASSPGDSSNTEAFFGQGTRLTVV.

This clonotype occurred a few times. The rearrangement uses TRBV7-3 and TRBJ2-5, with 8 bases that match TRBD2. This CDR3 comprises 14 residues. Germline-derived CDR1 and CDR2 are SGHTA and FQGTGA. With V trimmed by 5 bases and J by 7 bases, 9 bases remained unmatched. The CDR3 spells CASSPSGGRGTQYF. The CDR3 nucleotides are TGTGCCAGCAGCCCCAGCGGGGGCCGGGGGACCCAGTACTTC.

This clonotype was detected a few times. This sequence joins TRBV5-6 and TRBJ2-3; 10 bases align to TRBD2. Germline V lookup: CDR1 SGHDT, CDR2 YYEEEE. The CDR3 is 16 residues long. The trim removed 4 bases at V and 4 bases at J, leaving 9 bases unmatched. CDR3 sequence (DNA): TGTGCCAGCAGCAACGGATGGCTAGCGGGAGCAGATACGCAGTATTTT. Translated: CASSNGWLAGADTQYF.

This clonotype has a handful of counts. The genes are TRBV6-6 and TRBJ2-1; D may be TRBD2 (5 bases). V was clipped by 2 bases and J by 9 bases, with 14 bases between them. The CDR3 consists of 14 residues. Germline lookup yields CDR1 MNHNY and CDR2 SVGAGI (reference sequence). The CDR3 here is CASSYPQRSGEQFF. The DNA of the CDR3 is TGTGCCAGCAGTTACCCCCAACGGAGCGGTGAGCAGTTCTTC.

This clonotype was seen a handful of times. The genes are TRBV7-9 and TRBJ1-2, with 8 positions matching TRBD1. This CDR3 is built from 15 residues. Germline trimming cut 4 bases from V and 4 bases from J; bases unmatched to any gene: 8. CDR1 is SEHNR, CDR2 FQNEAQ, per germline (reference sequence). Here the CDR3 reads CASSSPGDRSYGYTF. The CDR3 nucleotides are TGTGCCAGCAGCTCTCCCGGGGACAGGAGCTATGGCTACACCTTC.

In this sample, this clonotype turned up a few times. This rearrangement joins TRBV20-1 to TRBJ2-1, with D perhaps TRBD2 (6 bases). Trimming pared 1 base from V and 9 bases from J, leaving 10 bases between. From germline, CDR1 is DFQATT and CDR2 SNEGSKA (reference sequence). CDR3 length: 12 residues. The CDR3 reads CSARGRVSEQFF. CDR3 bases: TGCAGTGCTAGAGGGAGGGTTAGTGAGCAGTTCTTC.

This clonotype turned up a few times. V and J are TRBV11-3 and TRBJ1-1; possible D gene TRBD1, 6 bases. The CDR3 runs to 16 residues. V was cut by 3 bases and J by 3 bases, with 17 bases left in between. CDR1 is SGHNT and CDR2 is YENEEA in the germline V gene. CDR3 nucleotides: TGTGCCAGCAGCTTTGACGGAAGAGGGGGAGACACTGAAGCTTTCTTT. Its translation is CASSFDGRGGDTEAFF.

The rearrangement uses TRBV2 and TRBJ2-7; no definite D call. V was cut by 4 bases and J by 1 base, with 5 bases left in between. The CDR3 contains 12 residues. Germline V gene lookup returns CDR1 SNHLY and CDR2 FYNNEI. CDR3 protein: CASSVQSYEQYF. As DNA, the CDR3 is TGTGCCAGCAGTGTTCAGTCCTACGAGCAGTACTTC. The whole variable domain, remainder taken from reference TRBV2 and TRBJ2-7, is EPEVTQTPSHQVTQMGQEVILRCVPISNHLYFYWYRQILGQKVEFLVSFYNNEISEKSEIFDDQFSVERPDGSNFTLKIRSTKLEDSAMYFCASSVQSYEQYFGPGTRLTVT.

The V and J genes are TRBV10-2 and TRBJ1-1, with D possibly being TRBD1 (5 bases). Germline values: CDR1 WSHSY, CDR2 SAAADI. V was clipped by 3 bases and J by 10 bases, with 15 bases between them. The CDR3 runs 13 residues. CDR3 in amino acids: CASSDQGISGAFF. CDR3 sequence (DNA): TGCGCCAGCAGTGACCAGGGAATATCTGGAGCTTTCTTT.

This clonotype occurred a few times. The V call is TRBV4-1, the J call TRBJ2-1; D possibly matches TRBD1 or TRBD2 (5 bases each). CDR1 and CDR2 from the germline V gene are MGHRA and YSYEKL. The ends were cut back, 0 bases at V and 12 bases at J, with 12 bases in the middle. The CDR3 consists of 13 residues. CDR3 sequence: CASSQDTGLGQFF. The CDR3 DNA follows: TGCGCCAGCAGCCAAGATACGGGGCTCGGGCAGTTCTTC.

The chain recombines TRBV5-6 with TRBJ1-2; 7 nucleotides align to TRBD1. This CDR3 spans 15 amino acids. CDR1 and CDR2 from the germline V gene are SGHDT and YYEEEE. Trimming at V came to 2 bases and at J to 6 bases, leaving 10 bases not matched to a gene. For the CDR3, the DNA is TGTGCCAGCAGCTTCGACAGGGTTGGTTCGAATGGCTACACCTTC. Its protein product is CASSFDRVGSNGYTF. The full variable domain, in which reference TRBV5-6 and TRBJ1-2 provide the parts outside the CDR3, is DAGVTQSPTHLIKTRGQQVTLRCSPKSGHDTVSWYQQALGQGPQFIFQYYEEEERQRGNFPDRFSGHQFPNYSSELNVNALLLGDSALYLCASSFDRVGSNGYTFGSGTRLTVV.

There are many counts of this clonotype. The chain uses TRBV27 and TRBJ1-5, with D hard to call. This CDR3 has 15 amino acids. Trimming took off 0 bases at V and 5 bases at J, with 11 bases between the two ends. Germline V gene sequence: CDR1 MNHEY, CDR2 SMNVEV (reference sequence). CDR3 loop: CASSLSVPRYQPQHF. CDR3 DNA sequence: TGTGCCAGCAGTTTATCGGTGCCTCGGTATCAGCCCCAGCATTTT.

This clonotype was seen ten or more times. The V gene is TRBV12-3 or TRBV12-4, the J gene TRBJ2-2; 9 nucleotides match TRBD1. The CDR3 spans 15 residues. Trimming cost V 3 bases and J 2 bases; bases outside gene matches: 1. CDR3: CASSLGQGNTGELFF. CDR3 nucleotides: TGTGCCAGCAGTTTGGGACAGGGCAACACCGGGGAGCTGTTTTTT.

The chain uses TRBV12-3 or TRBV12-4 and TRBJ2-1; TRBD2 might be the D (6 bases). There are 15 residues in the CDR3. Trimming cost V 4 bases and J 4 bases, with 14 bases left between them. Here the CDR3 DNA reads TGTGCCAGCAGTTCGCGACTAGTAGGGTACAATGAGCAGTTCTTC. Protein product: CASSSRLVGYNEQFF.

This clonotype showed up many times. CDR3 amino acids: CASNLRLQSTDTQYF. CDR3 DNA sequence: TGTGCCAGCAATCTCCGCTTACAGAGCACAGATACGCAGTATTTT. The rearrangement uses TRBV27 and TRBJ2-3, with D uncertain. The CDR3 contains 15 residues. In germline, CDR1 is MNHEY, CDR2 SMNVEV (reference sequence). V lost 7 bases to trimming and J lost 0 bases, with 14 bases between them.

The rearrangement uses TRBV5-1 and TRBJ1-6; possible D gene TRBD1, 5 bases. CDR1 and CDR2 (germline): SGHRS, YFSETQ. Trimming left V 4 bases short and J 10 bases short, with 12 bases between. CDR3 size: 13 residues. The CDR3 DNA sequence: TGCGCCAGCAGCCCAACGGGGGGATCACCCCTCCACTTT. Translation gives CASSPTGGSPLHF.

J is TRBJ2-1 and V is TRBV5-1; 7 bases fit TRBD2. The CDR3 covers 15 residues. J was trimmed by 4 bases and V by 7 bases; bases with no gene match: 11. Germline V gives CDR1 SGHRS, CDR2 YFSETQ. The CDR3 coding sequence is TGCGCCAGCCGCACCGGGACTAACGCTTACAATGAGCAGTTCTTC. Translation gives CASRTGTNAYNEQFF.

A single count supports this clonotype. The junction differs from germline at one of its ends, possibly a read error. The CDR3 DNA follows: TGTGCCAGCAGCCGGGGGGGGAGCGGGCAAGAGACCAAGTACTTC. This gives the protein CASSRGGSGQETKYF. The chain carries TRBV7-8 and TRBJ2-5; 8 positions match TRBD2. The germline V gene has CDR1 SGHVS and CDR2 FQNEAQ. The CDR3 is 15 residues long.

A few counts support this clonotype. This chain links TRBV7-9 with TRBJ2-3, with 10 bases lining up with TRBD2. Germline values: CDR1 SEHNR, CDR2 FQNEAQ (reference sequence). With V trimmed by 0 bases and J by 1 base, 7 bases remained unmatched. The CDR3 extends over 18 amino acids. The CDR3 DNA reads TGTGCCAGCAGCTTAGCTGCCCTAGCGGGAGTTGGCACAGATACGCAGTATTTT. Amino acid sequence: CASSLAALAGVGTDTQYF.

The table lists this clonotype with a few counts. CDR3 amino acids: CASSLDRGGTEAFF. The CDR3 bases are TGCGCCAGCAGCTTGGACAGGGGGGGCACTGAAGCTTTCTTT. This chain links TRBV5-1 with TRBJ1-1; 8 positions agree with TRBD1. Germline CDR1 and CDR2: SGHRS and YFSETQ. J lost 4 bases, V lost 0 bases, and 2 bases had no gene match. CDR3 length: 14 amino acids.

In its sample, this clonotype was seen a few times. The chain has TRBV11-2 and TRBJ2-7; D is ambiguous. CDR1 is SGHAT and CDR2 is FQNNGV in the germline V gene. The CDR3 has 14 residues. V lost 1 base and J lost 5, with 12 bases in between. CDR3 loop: CASSLVGGLHEQYF. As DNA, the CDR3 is TGTGCCAGCAGCTTAGTGGGCGGCTTGCACGAGCAGTACTTC.